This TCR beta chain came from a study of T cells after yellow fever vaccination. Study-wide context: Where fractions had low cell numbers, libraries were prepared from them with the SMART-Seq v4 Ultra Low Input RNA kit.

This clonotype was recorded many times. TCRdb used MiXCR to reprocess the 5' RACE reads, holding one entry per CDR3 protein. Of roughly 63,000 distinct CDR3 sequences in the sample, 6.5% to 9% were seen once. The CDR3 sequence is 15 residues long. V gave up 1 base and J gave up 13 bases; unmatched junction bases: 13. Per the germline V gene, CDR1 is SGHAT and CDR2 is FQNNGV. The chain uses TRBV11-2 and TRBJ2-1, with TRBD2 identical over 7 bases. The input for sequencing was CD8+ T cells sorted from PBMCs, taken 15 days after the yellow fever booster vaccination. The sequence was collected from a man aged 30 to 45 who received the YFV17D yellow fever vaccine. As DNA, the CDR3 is TGTGCCAGCAGCTTAGCAGGGCGCGCGGGAGATCATCAGTTCTTC. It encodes CASSLAGRAGDHQFF.